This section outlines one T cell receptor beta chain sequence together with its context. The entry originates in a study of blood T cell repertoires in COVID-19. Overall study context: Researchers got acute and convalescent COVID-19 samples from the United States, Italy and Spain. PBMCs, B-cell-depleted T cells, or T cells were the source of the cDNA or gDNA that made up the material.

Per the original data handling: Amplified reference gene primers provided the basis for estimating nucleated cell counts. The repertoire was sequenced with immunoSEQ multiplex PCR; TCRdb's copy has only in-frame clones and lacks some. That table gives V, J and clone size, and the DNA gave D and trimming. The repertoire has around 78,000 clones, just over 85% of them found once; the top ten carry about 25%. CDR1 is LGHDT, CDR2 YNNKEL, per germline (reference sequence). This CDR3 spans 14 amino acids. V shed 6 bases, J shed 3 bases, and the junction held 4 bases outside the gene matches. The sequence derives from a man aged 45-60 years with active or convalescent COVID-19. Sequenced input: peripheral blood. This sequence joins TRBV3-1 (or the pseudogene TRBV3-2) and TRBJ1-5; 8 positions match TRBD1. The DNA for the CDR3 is TGTGCCAGCAGTCGGACAGGGTCCAATCAGCCCCAGCATTTT. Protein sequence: CASSRTGSNQPQHF.